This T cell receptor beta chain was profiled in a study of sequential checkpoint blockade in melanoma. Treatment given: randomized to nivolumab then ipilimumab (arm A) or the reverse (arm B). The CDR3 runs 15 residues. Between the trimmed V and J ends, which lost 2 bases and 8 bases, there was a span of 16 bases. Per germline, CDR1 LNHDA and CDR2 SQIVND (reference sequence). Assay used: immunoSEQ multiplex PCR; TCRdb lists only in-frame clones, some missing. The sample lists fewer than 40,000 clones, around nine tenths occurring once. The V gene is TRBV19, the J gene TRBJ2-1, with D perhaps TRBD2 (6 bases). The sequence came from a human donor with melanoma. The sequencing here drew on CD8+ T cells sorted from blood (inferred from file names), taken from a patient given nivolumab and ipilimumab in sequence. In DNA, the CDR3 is TGTGCCAGTAGTATACTCCCACTAGCCTGGTATGAGCAGTTCTTC. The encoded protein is CASSILPLAWYEQFF.